A single sample gave rise to the 5 T cell receptor beta chains below, sequenced in a study of T cell repertoires in cytomegalovirus infection. TCRdb called the reads again in MiXCR, with one record for every CDR3 protein. The sample records more than 150,000 distinct CDR3 sequences, roughly a quarter being singletons. The sequencing sample was made of PBMCs. Receptors were obtained from a human donor in good health (CMV status not recorded). Some clones in this sample may be carry-over from other donors' samples.

This clonotype has a handful of counts. This chain uses TRBV6-5 with TRBJ2-1, with 9 bases matching TRBD2. CDR1 is MNHEY, CDR2 SVGAGI, per germline. This CDR3 has 16 amino acids. With 6 bases clipped from V and 7 bases from J, the junction kept 13 bases outside the gene matches. CDR3 sequence (DNA): TGTGCCAGCAGCCCCCGGGGGGCTAGCGGGAATAATGAGCAGTTCTTC. It codes for CASSPRGASGNNEQFF.

The chain recombines TRBV20-1 with TRBJ2-1; 9 positions agree with TRBD1. V lost 7 bases and J lost 7; bases outside the gene matches: 5. This CDR3 has 12 residues. The germline V gene encodes CDR1 DFQATT and CDR2 SNEGSKA (reference sequence). CDR3 coding DNA: TGCAGTGGGGACAGGGCAGGGAATGAGCAGTTCTTC. It specifies CSGDRAGNEQFF.

This clonotype has at least ten counts. V gene TRBV7-2 combines with J gene TRBJ2-5; 8 bases are shared with TRBD2. There are 15 residues in the CDR3. The germline V gene has CDR1 SGHTA and CDR2 FQGNSA. After removal of 6 bases from V and 2 bases from J, the junction contained 8 bases not matched to a gene. Here the CDR3 DNA reads TGTGCCAGCAGTATGAGCGGGGGAGGACAAGAGACCCAGTACTTC. Encoded protein: CASSMSGGGQETQYF.

This chain connects TRBV27 to TRBJ2-2; D is possibly TRBD1 or TRBD2 (5 bases each). CDR3 length equals 14 residues. The germline V gene encodes CDR1 MNHEY and CDR2 SMNVEV (reference sequence). V gave up 5 bases and J gave up 7 bases, with 14 bases separating them. CDR3 sequence: CASSLLGVGGELFF. CDR3 DNA: TGTGCCAGCAGTCTGCTGGGGGTGGGCGGGGAGCTGTTTTTT.

This clonotype has a count of ten or more. The CDR3 protein is CASSSRVGTILEQFF. The CDR3 region has the DNA TGTGCCAGCAGCTCGAGGGTCGGGACTATTCTTGAGCAGTTCTTC. The rearrangement links TRBV7-2 to TRBJ2-1, with 7 bases lining up with TRBD2. The germline V gene has CDR1 SGHTA and CDR2 FQGNSA. The CDR3 sequence is 15 residues long. J gave up 9 bases and V 4 bases, and 12 bases lay outside the gene matches.